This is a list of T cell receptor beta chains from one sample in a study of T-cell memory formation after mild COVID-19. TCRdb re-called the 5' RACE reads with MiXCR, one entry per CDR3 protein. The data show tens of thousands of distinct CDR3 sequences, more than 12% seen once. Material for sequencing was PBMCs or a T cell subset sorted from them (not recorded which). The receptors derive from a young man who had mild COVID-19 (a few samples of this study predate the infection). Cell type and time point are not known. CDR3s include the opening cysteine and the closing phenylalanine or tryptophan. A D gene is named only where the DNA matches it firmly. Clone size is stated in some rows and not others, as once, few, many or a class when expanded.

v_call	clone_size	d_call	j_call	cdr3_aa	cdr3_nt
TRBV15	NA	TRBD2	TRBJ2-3	CATSPGGVVADTQYF	TGTGCCACCAGCCCGGGAGGGGTAGTCGCAGATACGCAGTATTTT
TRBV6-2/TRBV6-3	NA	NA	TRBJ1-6	CASRENRAGRSYNSPLHF	TGTGCCAGCAGAGAAAACCGGGCCGGGCGGTCCTATAATTCACCCCTCCACTTT
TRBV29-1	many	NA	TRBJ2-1	CSVGLSRVRNEQFF	TGCAGCGTTGGCCTCAGCAGGGTTCGGAATGAGCAGTTCTTC
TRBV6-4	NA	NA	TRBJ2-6	CASTPSGASLSGANVLTF	TGTGCCAGCACACCTTCGGGAGCTTCCCTCTCTGGGGCCAACGTCCTGACTTTC
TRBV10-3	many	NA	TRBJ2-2	CAVNRDANTGELFF	TGTGCCGTAAACCGGGACGCGAACACCGGGGAGCTGTTTTTT
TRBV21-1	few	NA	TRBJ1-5	CASSKAGESSNQPQHF	TGTGCCAGCAGCAAAGCTGGGGAGTCCAGCAATCAGCCCCAGCATTTT
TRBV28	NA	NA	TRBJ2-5	CASRDYSDQSQETQYF	TGTGCCAGCAGGGATTACTCCGACCAAAGCCAAGAGACCCAGTACTTC
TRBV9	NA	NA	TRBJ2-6	CASSVPGRINSGANVLTF	TGTGCCAGCAGCGTGCCGGGACGGATAAACTCTGGGGCCAACGTCCTGACTTTC
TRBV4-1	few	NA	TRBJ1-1	CASSPVGGVNTEAFF	TGCGCCAGCAGCCCTGTCGGGGGGGTGAACACTGAAGCTTTCTTT
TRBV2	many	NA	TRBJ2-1	CASRPTGRYNEQFF	TGTGCCAGCAGACCTACAGGGAGATACAATGAGCAGTTCTTC
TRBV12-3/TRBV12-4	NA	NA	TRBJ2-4	CASSPDGTWGNIQYF	TGTGCCAGCAGCCCCGACGGTACCTGGGGCAACATTCAGTACTTC
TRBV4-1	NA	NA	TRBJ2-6	CASSQVLVGAAGANVLTF	TGCGCCAGCAGCCAAGTTCTGGTAGGGGCGGCTGGGGCCAACGTCCTGACTTTC
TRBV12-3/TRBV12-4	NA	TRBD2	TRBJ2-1	CASSLGLAGASSYNEQFF	TGTGCCAGCAGTTTAGGGCTAGCGGGGGCCAGCTCCTACAATGAGCAGTTCTTC
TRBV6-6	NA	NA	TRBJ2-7	CASSSIGTTGEQYF	TGTGCCAGCAGTAGCATCGGGACTACAGGGGAGCAGTACTTC
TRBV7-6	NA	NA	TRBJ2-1	CASSSRNSYNEQFF	TGTGCCAGCAGTTCACGGAATTCCTACAATGAGCAGTTCTTC
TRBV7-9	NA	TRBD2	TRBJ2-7	CASRQGTSGGTYEQYF	TGTGCCAGCAGACAAGGGACTAGCGGGGGGACTTACGAGCAGTACTTC
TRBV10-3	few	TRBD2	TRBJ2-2	CAISESGSGGPGGELFF	TGTGCCATCAGTGAGTCTGGTAGCGGGGGGCCCGGCGGGGAGCTGTTTTTT
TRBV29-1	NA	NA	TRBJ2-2	CSTTAGDTGELFF	TGCAGCACAACCGCCGGGGACACCGGGGAGCTGTTTTTT
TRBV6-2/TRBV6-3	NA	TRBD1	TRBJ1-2	CASTSPDRNYGYTF	TGTGCCAGCACCTCCCCGGACAGGAACTATGGCTACACCTTC
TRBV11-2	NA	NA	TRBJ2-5	CASRTVGQETQYF	TGTGCCAGCAGGACAGTAGGACAAGAGACCCAGTACTTC
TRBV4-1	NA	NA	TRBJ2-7	CASSQERPESSYEQYF	TGCGCCAGCAGCCAAGAGAGGCCGGAGAGCTCCTACGAGCAGTACTTC
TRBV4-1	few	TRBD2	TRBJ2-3	CASSPGGDTQYF	TGCGCCAGCAGCCCGGGGGGAGATACGCAGTATTTT
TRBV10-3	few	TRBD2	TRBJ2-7	CAIAGGYEQYF	TGTGCCATCGCGGGGGGCTACGAGCAGTACTTC
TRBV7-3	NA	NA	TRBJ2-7	CASSLTDGYEQYF	TGTGCCAGCAGCTTAACGGACGGCTACGAGCAGTACTTC
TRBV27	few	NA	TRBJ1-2	CASMGPTYGYTF	TGTGCCAGCATGGGACCAACTTATGGCTACACCTTC
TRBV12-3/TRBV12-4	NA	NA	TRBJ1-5	CASTTTGEGYQPQHF	TGTGCCAGCACCACGACAGGAGAGGGGTATCAGCCCCAGCATTTT
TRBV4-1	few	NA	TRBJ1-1	CASRAQTEENTEAFF	TGCGCCAGCAGGGCACAAACCGAGGAGAACACTGAAGCTTTCTTT
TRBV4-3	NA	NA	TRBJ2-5	CASSQDWTNQETQYF	TGCGCCAGCAGCCAAGATTGGACAAACCAAGAGACCCAGTACTTC
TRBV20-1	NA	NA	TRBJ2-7	CSARDLEGAWEQYF	TGCAGTGCTAGAGATCTCGAGGGAGCTTGGGAGCAGTACTTC
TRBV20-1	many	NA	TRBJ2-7	CSASSRSGLVGEQYF	TGCAGTGCTTCCTCTAGGAGCGGTCTAGTAGGGGAGCAGTACTTC
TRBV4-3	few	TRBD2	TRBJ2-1	CASSQAASGGIDNEQFF	TGCGCCAGCAGCCAAGCGGCTAGCGGGGGGATAGACAATGAGCAGTTCTTC
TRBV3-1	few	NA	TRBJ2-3	CASSQDAGMDTDTQYF	TGTGCCAGCAGCCAAGACGCGGGGATGGACACAGATACGCAGTATTTT
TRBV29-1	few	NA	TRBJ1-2	CSVEDRQAEGYGYTF	TGCAGCGTTGAAGACCGACAGGCGGAAGGCTATGGCTACACCTTC
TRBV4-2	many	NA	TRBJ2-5	CASSPYGRDQETQYF	TGTGCCAGCAGCCCTTACGGCAGGGATCAAGAGACCCAGTACTTC
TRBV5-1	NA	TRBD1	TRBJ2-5	CASSLGAWTGSQETQYF	TGCGCCAGCAGCTTGGGGGCGTGGACAGGGAGCCAAGAGACCCAGTACTTC
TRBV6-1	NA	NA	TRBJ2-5	CASSELSLSVETQYF	TGTGCCAGCAGTGAACTCAGCTTGTCCGTGGAGACCCAGTACTTC
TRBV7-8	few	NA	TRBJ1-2	CASNRGGVYGYTF	TGTGCCAGCAACAGAGGGGGTGTTTATGGCTACACCTTC
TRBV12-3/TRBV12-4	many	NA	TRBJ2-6	CASSLGFGDPSGANVLTF	TGTGCCAGCAGTTTAGGTTTTGGGGACCCTTCCGGGGCCAACGTCCTGACTTTC
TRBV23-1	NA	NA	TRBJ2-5	CASSSEDSDSEGKTQYF	TGCGCCAGCAGTTCCGAAGACTCCGACAGCGAGGGGAAGACCCAGTACTTC
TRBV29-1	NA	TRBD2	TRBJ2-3	CSVSRLAVDSTDTQYF	TGCAGCGTTTCAAGACTAGCGGTTGATAGCACAGATACGCAGTATTTT
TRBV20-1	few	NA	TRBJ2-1	CSILPVGSGYNEQFF	TGCTCGATCCTCCCCGTGGGGTCGGGGTACAATGAGCAGTTCTTC